One sample yielded the 5 T cell receptor beta chains listed below, sequenced in a study of blood T cell repertoires in COVID-19. Sequencing used immunoSEQ multiplex PCR; TCRdb keeps in-frame clones, though not all of them. Of 320,000 or so clones in the sample, less than 85% were seen once. The sequenced material came from PBMCs or T cells enriched from blood (not recorded which). The source is a woman between 25 and 40 years old who had been exposed to COVID-19.

The J gene is TRBJ2-7, the V gene TRBV6-5, with TRBD1 matching 9 bases. The CDR3 extends over 12 amino acids. V gave up 10 bases and J gave up 3 bases; unmatched junction bases: 4. Germline V gene data show CDR1 as MNHEY and CDR2 as SVGAGI. For the CDR3, the DNA is TGTGCCACGCAGACAGGGGGCTACGAGCAGTACTTC. Its protein is CATQTGGYEQYF.

This chain uses TRBV7-6 with TRBJ2-1; 11 bases agree with TRBD2. CDR1 SGHVS and CDR2 FNYEAQ come from the germline V gene. CDR3 length: 14 residues. Unmatched junction bases numbered 0, after V lost 1 base and J lost 7 bases. This CDR3 reads CASSLGTSGNEQFF. The CDR3 DNA is TGTGCCAGCAGCTTAGGGACTAGCGGGAATGAGCAGTTCTTC.

The chain couples TRBV28 to TRBJ1-2; TRBD1 matches 11 bases. The V gene end was trimmed by 5 bases and the J gene end by 4 bases; junction bases not matched to a gene: 9. The CDR3 totals 16 residues. Germline CDR1 reads MDHEN; CDR2 reads SYDVKM. CDR3 coding DNA: TGTGCCAGCAGTCAAAACGCCGGGACAGGGGGCTATGGCTACACCTTC. Protein product: CASSQNAGTGGYGYTF.

This clone was detected only a few times. This chain uses TRBV6-2 or TRBV6-3 with TRBJ1-1, with 7 bases that match TRBD1. Looked up from germline, CDR1 is MNHEY and CDR2 is SVGEGT. V gave up 6 bases and J gave up 5 bases; unmatched junction bases: 6. The CDR3 totals 13 residues. Written as DNA, the CDR3 is TGTGCCAGCAGGTACAGGGGTACAACTGAAGCTTTCTTT. Its translation is CASRYRGTTEAFF.

The rearrangement links TRBV3-1 (or the pseudogene TRBV3-2) to TRBJ1-1; 7 bases are a match to TRBD1. CDR3 length: 17 amino acids. Germline lookup yields CDR1 LGHDT and CDR2 YNNKEL (reference sequence). The ends lost 0 bases at V and 5 bases at J; junction bases unmatched: 12. CDR3 bases: TGTGCCAGCAGCCAAGAGTGGATGGAGGGGGCGCGAACTGAAGCTTTCTTT. Its protein is CASSQEWMEGARTEAFF.